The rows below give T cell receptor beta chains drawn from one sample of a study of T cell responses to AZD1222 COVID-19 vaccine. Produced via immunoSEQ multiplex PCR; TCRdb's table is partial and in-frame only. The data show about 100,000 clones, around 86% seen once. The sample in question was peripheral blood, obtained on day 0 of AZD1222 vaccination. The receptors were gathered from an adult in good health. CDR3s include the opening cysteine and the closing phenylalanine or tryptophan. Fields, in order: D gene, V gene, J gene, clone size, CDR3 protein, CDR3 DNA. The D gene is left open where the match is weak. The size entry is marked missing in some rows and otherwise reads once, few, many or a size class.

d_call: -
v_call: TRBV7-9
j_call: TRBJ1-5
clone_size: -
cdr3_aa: CASSYWGQPQHF
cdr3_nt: TGTGCCAGCAGCTACTGGGGTCAGCCCCAGCATTTT

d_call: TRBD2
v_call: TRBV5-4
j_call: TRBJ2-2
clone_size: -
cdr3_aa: CASSLPTRGSGELFF
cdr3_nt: TGTGCCAGCAGCCTACCCACGCGGGGGTCCGGGGAGCTGTTTTTT

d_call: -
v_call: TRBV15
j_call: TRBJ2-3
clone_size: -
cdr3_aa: CATSTLLGSSTDTQYF
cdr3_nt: TGTGCCACCAGCACCTTACTGGGTTCTAGCACAGATACGCAGTATTTT

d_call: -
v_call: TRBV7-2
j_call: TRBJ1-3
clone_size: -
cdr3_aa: CASSLAGSSGNTIYF
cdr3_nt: TGTGCCAGCAGCTTAGCTGGCAGCTCTGGAAACACCATATATTTT

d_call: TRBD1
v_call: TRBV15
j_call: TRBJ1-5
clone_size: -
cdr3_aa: CATSREGGFGNQPQHF
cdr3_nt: TGTGCCACCAGCAGAGAAGGGGGCTTCGGCAATCAGCCCCAGCATTTT

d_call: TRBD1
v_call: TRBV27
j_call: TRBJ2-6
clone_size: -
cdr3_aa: CASSLLQGATGANVLTF
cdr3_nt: TGTGCCAGCAGTTTATTACAGGGGGCAACTGGGGCCAACGTCCTGACTTTC

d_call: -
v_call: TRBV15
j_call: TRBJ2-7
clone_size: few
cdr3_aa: CATSRGPPGGADGEQYF
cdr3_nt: TGTGCCACCAGCAGAGGCCCCCCCGGGGGAGCGGACGGCGAGCAGTACTTC

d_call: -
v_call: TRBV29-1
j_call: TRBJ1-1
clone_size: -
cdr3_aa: CSVAWQGSEAFF
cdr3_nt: TGCAGCGTTGCTTGGCAGGGAAGTGAAGCTTTCTTT

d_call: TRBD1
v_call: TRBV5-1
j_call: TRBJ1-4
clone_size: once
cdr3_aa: CASSFDRGGEKLFF
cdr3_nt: TGCGCCAGCAGCTTTGACAGGGGTGGAGAAAAACTGTTTTTT

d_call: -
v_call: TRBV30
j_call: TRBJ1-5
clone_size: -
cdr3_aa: CAWSLGPVNQPQHF
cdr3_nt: TGTGCCTGGAGTTTAGGGCCGGTCAATCAGCCCCAGCATTTT

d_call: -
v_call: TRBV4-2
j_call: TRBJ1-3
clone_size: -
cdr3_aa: CASSSREDTIYF
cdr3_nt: TGTGCCAGCAGCTCCAGGGAAGACACCATATATTTT

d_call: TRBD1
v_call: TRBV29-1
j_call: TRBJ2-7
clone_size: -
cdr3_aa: CSVVDRGGHEQYF
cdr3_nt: TGCAGCGTTGTGGACAGGGGTGGGCACGAGCAGTACTTC

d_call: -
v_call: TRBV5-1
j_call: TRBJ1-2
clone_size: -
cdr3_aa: CASSLEGGGYTF
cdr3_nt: TGCGCCAGCAGCTTGGAAGGCGGGGGCTACACCTTC

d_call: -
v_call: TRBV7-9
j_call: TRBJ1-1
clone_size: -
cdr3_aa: CASSLGPLNTEAFF
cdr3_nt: TGTGCCAGCAGCTTAGGACCCCTGAACACTGAAGCTTTCTTT

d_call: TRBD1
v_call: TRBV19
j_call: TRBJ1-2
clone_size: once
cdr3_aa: CASSPGTGISYGYTF
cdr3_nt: TGTGCCAGTAGTCCGGGGACAGGGATTAGCTATGGCTACACCTTC

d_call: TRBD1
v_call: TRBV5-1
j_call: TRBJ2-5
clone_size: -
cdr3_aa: CASSVQPGQDKGTQYF
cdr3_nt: TGCGCCAGCAGCGTACAACCGGGACAGGACAAGGGGACCCAGTACTTC

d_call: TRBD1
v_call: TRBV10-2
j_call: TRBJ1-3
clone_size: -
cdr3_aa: CASMDRGQAGNTIYF
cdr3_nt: TGCGCCAGTATGGACAGGGGACAGGCTGGAAACACCATATATTTT

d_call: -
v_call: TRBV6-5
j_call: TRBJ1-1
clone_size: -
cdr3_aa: CASSYALTANTEAFF
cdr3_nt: TGTGCCAGCAGTTATGCTTTGACAGCGAACACTGAAGCTTTCTTT

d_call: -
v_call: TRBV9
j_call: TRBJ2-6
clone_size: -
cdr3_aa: CASSSSGANVLTF
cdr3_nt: TGTGCCAGCAGCAGCTCTGGGGCCAACGTCCTGACTTTC

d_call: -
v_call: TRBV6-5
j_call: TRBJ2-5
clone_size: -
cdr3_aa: CASNPRGVGETQYF
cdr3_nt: TGTGCCAGCAACCCCAGGGGGGTAGGAGAGACCCAGTACTTC

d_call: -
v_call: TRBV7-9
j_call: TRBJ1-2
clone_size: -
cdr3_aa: CASSPGTTANYGYTF
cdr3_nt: TGTGCCAGCAGCCCAGGGACGACCGCTAACTATGGCTACACCTTC

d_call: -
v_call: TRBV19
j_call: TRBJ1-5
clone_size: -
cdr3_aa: CASSPDDNQPQHF
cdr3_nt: TGTGCCAGTAGCCCGGACGACAATCAGCCCCAGCATTTT

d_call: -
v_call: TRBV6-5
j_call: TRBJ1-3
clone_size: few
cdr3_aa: CASRSLASSGNTIYF
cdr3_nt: TGTGCCAGCAGGTCTTTGGCTTCCTCTGGAAACACCATATATTTT

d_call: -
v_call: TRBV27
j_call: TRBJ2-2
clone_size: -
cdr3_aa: CASSLSPGGLGGELFF
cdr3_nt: TGTGCCAGCAGTTTATCCCCTGGGGGGCTCGGCGGGGAGCTGTTTTTT

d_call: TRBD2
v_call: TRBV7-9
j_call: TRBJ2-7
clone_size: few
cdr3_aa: CASSFGLGVYEQYF
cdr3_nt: TGTGCCAGCAGCTTCGGACTAGGGGTCTACGAGCAGTACTTC

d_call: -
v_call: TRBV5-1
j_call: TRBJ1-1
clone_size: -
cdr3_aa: CASRRARGNTEAFF
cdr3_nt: TGCGCCAGCAGACGCGCCCGGGGGAACACTGAAGCTTTCTTT

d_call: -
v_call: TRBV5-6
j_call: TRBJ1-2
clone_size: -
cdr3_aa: CASSLSSYGYTF
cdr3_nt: TGTGCCAGCAGCTTATCGAGCTATGGCTACACCTTC

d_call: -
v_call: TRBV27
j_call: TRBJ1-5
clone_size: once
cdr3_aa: CASSLSGKQPQHF
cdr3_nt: TGTGCCAGCAGTTTATCAGGGAAGCAGCCCCAGCATTTT

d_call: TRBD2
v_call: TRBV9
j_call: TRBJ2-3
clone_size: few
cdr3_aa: CASSDGTSGVSDTQYF
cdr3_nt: TGTGCCAGCAGCGACGGGACTAGCGGGGTTTCAGATACGCAGTATTTT

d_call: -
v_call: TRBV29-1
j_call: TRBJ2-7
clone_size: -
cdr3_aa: CSVEPEDRYEQYF
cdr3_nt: TGCAGCGTTGAGCCCGAGGACCGTTACGAGCAGTACTTC

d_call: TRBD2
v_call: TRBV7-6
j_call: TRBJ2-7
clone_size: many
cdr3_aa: CASSPRLAGSYEQYF
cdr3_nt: TGTGCCAGCAGCCCCCGTCTAGCGGGGAGCTACGAGCAGTACTTC

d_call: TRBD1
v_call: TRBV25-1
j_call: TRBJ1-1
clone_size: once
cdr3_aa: CASSGGTAGGAFF
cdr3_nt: TGTGCCAGCAGTGGCGGGACAGCCGGCGGAGCTTTCTTT

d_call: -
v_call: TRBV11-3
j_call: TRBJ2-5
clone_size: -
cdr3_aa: CASSRTKETQYF
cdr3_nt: TGTGCCAGCAGCCGAACCAAAGAGACCCAGTACTTC

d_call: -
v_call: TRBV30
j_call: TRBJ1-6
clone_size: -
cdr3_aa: CAWRQTASNSPLHF
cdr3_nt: TGTGCCTGGAGGCAAACAGCTTCGAATTCACCCCTCCACTTT

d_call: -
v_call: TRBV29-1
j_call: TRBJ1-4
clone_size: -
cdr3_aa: CSVAPQGLGKLFF
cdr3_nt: TGCAGCGTCGCACCCCAGGGACTAGGGAAACTGTTTTTT

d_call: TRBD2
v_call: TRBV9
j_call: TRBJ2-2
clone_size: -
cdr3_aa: CASSPRALAGVTGELFF
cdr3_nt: TGTGCCAGCAGCCCGAGAGCCTTAGCGGGAGTCACCGGGGAGCTGTTTTTT

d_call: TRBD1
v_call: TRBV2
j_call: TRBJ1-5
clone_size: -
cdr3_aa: CASRPPGQHNQPQHF
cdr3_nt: TGTGCCAGCAGACCCCCGGGACAGCATAATCAGCCCCAGCATTTT

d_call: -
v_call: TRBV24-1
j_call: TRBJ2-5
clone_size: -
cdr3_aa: CATSESTGSETQYF
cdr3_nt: TGTGCCACCAGTGAGTCTACAGGGTCAGAGACCCAGTACTTC

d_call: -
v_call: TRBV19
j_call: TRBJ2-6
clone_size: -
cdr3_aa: CASMNSGANVLTF
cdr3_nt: TGTGCCAGTATGAACTCTGGGGCCAACGTCCTGACTTTC

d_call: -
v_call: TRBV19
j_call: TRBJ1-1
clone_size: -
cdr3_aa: CASSAMNTEAFF
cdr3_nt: TGTGCCAGTAGCGCCATGAACACTGAAGCTTTCTTT

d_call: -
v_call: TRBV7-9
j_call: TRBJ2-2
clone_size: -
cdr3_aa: CASSLIRSNTGELFF
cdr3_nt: TGTGCCAGCAGCTTAATCCGCTCGAACACCGGGGAGCTGTTTTTT

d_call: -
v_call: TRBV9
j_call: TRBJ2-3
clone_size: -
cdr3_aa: CASSAIGRNTDTQYF
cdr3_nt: TGTGCCAGCAGCGCCATAGGGCGGAACACAGATACGCAGTATTTT

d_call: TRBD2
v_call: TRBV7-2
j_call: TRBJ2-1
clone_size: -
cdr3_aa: CASSLHSGGNEQFF
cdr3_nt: TGTGCCAGCAGCTTACATAGCGGGGGGAATGAGCAGTTCTTC

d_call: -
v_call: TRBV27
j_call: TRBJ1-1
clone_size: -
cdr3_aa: CAVGPNTEAFF
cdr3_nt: TGTGCCGTGGGGCCGAACACTGAAGCTTTCTTT

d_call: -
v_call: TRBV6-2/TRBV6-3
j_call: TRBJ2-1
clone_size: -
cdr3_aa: CASSYPLLGSSYNEQFF
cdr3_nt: TGTGCCAGCAGTTACCCCCTACTAGGTAGCTCCTACAATGAGCAGTTCTTC

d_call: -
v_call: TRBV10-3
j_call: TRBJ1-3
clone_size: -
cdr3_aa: CAISETGTAGGNTIYF
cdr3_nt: TGTGCCATCAGTGAGACAGGGACCGCGGGGGGAAACACCATATATTTT

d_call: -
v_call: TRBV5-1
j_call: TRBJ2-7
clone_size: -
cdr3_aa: CASSLLGQTYEQYF
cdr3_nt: TGCGCCAGCAGCTTACTTGGGCAGACCTACGAGCAGTACTTC

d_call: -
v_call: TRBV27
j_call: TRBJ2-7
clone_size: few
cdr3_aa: CASSLGRAYEQYF
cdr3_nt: TGTGCCAGCAGTTTAGGCCGAGCCTACGAGCAGTACTTC

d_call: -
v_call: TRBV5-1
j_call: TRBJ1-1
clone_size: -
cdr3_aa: CASSFTQGSGAEAFF
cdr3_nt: TGCGCCAGCAGCTTCACTCAGGGGAGTGGGGCTGAAGCTTTCTTT

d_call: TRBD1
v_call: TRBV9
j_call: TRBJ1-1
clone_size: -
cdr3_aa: CASSPQGEPNTEAFF
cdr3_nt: TGTGCCAGCAGCCCACAGGGGGAACCGAACACTGAAGCTTTCTTT

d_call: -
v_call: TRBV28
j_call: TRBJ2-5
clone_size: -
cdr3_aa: CASSGSSRVAQETQYF
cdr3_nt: TGTGCCAGCAGTGGAAGTAGCCGGGTTGCCCAAGAGACCCAGTACTTC

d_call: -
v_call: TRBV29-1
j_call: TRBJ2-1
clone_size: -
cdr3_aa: CSVEDRANEQFF
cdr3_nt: TGCAGCGTTGAAGATCGGGCGAATGAGCAGTTCTTC

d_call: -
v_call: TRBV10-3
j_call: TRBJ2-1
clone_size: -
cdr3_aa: CAIRRDLYNEQFF
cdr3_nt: TGTGCCATCAGGCGGGACCTCTACAATGAGCAGTTCTTC